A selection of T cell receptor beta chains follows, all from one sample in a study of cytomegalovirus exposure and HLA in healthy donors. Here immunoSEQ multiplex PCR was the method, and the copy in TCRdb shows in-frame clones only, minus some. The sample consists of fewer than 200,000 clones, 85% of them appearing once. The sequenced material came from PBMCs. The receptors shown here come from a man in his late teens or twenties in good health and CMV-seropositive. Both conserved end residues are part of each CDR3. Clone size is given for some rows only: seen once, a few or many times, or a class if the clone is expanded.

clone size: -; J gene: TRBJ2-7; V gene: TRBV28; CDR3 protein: CASSPGQGGEQYF
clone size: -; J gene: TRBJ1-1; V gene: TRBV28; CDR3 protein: CASSRLNRGPNTEAFF
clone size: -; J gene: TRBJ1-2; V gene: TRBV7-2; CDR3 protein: CASSLEWAQGRNYGYTF
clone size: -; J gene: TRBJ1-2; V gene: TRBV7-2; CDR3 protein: CASSSDRVHGYTF
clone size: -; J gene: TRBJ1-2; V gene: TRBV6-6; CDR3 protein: CASSWDRANYGYTF
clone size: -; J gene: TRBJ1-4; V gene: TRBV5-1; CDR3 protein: CASRSVTGANEKLFF
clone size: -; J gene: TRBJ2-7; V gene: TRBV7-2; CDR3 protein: CASSLATTSGSYEQYF
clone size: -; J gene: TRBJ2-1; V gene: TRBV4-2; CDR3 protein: CASSQALEQFF
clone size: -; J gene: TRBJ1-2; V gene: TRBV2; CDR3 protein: CASSQNNYGYTF
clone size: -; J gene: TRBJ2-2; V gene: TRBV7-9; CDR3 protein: CASSPRGGVPTGELFF
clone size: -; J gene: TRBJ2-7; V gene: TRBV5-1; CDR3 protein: CASSPTSGSSYEQYF
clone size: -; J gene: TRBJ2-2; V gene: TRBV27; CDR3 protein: CASSAPGRTGELFF
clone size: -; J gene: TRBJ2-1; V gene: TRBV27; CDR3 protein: CASSKQGANEQFF
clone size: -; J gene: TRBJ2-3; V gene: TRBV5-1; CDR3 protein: CASSLETGGGTDTQYF
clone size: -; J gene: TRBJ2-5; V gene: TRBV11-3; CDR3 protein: CASSSPRERETQYF
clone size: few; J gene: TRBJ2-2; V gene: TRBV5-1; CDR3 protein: CASSLPLAGSGELFF
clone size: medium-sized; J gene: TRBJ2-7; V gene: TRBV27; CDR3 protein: CASSLMAGTTYEQYF
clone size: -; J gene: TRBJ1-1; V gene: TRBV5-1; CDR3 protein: CASSLESGQIAFF
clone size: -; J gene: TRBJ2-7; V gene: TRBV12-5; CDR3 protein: CASGPGYEQYF
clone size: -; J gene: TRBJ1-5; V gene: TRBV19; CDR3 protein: CASSRQGNQPQHF
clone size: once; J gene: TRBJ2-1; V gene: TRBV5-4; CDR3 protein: CASSPGEYNEQFF
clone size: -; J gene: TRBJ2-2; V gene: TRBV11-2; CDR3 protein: CASSQTSSAGELFF
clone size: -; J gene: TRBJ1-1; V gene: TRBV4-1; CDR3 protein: CASSASEGTEAFF
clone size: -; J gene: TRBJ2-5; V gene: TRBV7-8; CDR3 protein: CASSLGEGGRAAETQYF
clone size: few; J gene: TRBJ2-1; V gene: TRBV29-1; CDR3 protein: CSVGKGLENEQFF
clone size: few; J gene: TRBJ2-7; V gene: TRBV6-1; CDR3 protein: CASSPTGTGSYEQYF
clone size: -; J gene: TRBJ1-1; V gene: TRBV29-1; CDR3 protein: CSVQRGTEAFF
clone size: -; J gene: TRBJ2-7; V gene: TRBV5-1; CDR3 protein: CASSLVQGSYEQYF
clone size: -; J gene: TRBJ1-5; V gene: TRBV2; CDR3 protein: CASAGSNQPQHF
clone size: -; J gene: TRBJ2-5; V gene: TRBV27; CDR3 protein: CASSPRGSGGKETQYF
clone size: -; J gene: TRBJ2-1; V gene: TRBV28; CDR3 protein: CASSLWTSGSPNEQFF
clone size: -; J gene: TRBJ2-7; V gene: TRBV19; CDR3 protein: CASSNQGGTFYEQYF
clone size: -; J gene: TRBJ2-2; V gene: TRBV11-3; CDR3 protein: CASSLAWPNTGELFF
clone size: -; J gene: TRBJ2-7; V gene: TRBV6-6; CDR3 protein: CASSYFGTGSAYEQYF
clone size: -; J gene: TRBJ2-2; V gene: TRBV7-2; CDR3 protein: CASSLDGAAAYTGELFF
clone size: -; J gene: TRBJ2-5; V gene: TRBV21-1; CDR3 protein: CASSKCPSLTSGRIQETQYF
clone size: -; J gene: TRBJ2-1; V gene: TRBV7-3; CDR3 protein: CASSLTGGSSYNEQFF
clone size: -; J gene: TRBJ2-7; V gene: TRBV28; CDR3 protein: CASSRTGNYEQYF
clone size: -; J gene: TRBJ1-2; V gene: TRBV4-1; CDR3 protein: CASSPPERQRGYTF
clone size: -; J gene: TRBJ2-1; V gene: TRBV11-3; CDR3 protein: CASSLALASYNEQFF
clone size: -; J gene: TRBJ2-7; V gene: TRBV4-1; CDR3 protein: CASSQFWVLAGFSSYEQYF
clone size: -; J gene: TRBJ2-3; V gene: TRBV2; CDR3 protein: CASSVRLADTQYF
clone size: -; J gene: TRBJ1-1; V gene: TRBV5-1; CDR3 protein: CASSLVGQGAGDTEAFF
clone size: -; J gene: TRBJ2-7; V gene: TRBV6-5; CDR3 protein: CASSYFLAGSYEQYF
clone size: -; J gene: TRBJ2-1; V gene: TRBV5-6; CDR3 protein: CASSTLAGGFYNEQFF
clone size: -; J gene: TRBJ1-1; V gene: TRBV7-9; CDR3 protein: CASSSGGREAFF
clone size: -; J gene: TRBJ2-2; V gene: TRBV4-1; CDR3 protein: CASSPWTGNTGELFF